This T cell receptor (beta chain) comes out of a study of OX40 agonist ivuxolimab in advanced cancers. At baseline, cycle 4 day 1, and cycle 7 day 1, blood was sampled. Measured with immunoSEQ multiplex PCR; TCRdb has only the in-frame clones, and not every one. The repertoire holds some 82,000 clones, with roughly 90% as singletons. This TCR came from an adult with an advanced solid tumor such as melanoma, head and neck, liver or kidney cancer. Here the sequenced sample was CD4+ or CD8+ T cells sorted from blood, taken in a trial of the OX40 agonist ivuxolimab.

The CDR3 bases are TGTGCCAGCAGCCCCGGGCGGGCCTCTGGGGCCAACGTCCTGACTTTC. Translated: CASSPGRASGANVLTF. The chain employs TRBV7-2 and TRBJ2-6; maybe TRBD2 (5 bases). This CDR3 spans 16 amino acids. Trimming removed 5 bases at V and 0 bases at J, with 11 bases between. Germline lookup yields CDR1 SGHTA and CDR2 FQGNSA. The variable domain in full, completed from reference TRBV7-2 and TRBJ2-6, reads GAGVSQSPSNKVTEKGKDVELRCDPISGHTALYWYRQSLGQGLEFLIYFQGNSAPDKSGLPSDRFSAERTGGSVSTLTIQRTQQEDSAVYLCASSPGRASGANVLTFGAGSRLTVL.